One and the same sample provided the 18 T cell receptor beta chains below, sequenced in a study of T cells expressing NK-cell markers (dated by TCRdb to the early 2020s). Library construction relied on 5' RACE. TCRdb names Illumina HiSeq 2000 as the instrument used. TCRdb reprocessed the reads, so every CDR3 protein sequence counts as one entry and DNA is not shown. This sample's table lists around 470,000 distinct CDR3 sequences. The ten largest account for approximately 1.4% of the sample. Sequencing used blood T cells: a sorted CD56 or NKG2C T cell subset, CD4+ or CD8+ T cells, or bulk PBMC T cells (not recorded which). The receptors shown here come from a woman aged 45-65 years in good health. Donor details come from another sample of the same person, matched by shared clones.

This chain joins TRBV5-1 and TRBJ2-5; TCRdb calls TRBD2, which cannot be checked without DNA. CDR1 and CDR2 from the germline V gene are SGHRS and YFSETQ. This CDR3 contains 16 residues. The CDR3: CASSLVGLAGGETQYF. The full variable domain, its missing parts supplied by reference TRBV5-1 and TRBJ2-5, is KAGVTQTPRYLIKTRGQQVTLSCSPISGHRSVSWYQQTPGQGLQFLFEYFSETQRNKGNFPGRFSGRQFSNSRSEMNVSTLELGDSALYLCASSLVGLAGGETQYFGPGTRLLVL.

The rearrangement uses TRBV20-1 and TRBJ1-4; TCRdb calls TRBD1, which cannot be checked without DNA. This CDR3 contains 13 residues. Germline loops: CDR1 DFQATT, CDR2 SNEGSKA (reference sequence). The CDR3 reads CSAVRAGEEKLFF.

The chain links TRBV3-1 to TRBJ2-1; TCRdb's assignment of TRBD2 cannot be checked, as there is no DNA. The germline V gene encodes CDR1 LGHDT and CDR2 YNNKEL (reference sequence). The CDR3 consists of 16 residues. CDR3 sequence reads: CASSQSLAGLNNEQFF.

V is TRBV5-1 and J is TRBJ2-3; TCRdb's assignment of TRBD2 cannot be checked, as there is no DNA. The CDR3 runs 17 residues. Germline CDR1 SGHRS, CDR2 YFSETQ. CDR3 region: CASSFKKTSGRVVTQYF.

V is TRBV5-1 and J is TRBJ2-3. Germline V gene data show CDR1 as SGHRS and CDR2 as YFSETQ. The CDR3 is 11 amino acids. The CDR3 protein is CASRTGDTQYF.

The chain has TRBV28 and TRBJ1-4; TCRdb returns TRBD1, unconfirmable since there is no DNA. The germline CDR1 and CDR2 sequences are MDHEN and SYDVKM. The CDR3 extends over 14 amino acids. This chain's CDR3 is CASYGDNLREKLFF.

The J gene is TRBJ2-2, the V gene TRBV4-1; TCRdb returns TRBD1, unconfirmable since there is no DNA. In germline, CDR1 is MGHRA, CDR2 YSYEKL. The CDR3 covers 14 residues. The CDR3 sequence: CASSTGLNTGELFF.

This rearrangement joins TRBV3-1 to TRBJ2-5. The CDR3 has 12 amino acids. CDR1 is LGHDT and CDR2 is YNNKEL in the germline V gene (reference sequence). CDR3 sequence reads: CASSHRQETQYF.

The chain joins TRBV12-5 to TRBJ2-3; the TCRdb call, TRBD1, lacks DNA for checking. Germline assignment: CDR1 LGHNT and CDR2 FRNRAP. CDR3 length: 15 residues. The CDR3 sequence: CASGETGLNTDTQYF.

The chain carries TRBV12-3 or TRBV12-4 and TRBJ1-6; TCRdb gives TRBD1 as the D gene, but with no DNA this cannot be confirmed. The CDR3 covers 15 residues. The CDR3 is CASRLTEGGNSPLHF.

The chain joins TRBV12-3 or TRBV12-4 to TRBJ2-1; the D call from TCRdb, TRBD1, cannot be confirmed without DNA. This CDR3 has 15 amino acids. This chain's CDR3 is CASRPSGTGNNEQFF.

The V gene is TRBV3-1, the J gene TRBJ2-7; TCRdb returns TRBD1, unconfirmable since there is no DNA. Germline V CDR1 and CDR2: LGHDT, YNNKEL (reference sequence). The CDR3 length is 18 residues. CDR3 residues: CASSLGTGGFLPNYEQYF.

The rearrangement joins TRBV12-5 to TRBJ2-2; the TRBD1 assignment by TCRdb is unverifiable without DNA. Germline CDR1 and CDR2: LGHNT and FRNRAP. The length of the CDR3 is 15 residues. The CDR3 region is CASGLKSARAGELFF.

The rearrangement links TRBV6-1 to TRBJ2-3. This CDR3 is built from 12 residues. Germline loops: CDR1 MNHNS, CDR2 SASEGT. The CDR3 protein is CASTPGTDTQYF.

CDR3 loop: CASTLWGSGGTDTQYF. The chain employs TRBV12-3 or TRBV12-4 and TRBJ2-3; TCRdb names TRBD1, which stays unverified in the absence of DNA. This CDR3 is built from 16 residues.

J is TRBJ2-7 and V is TRBV4-1. CDR1 is MGHRA and CDR2 is YSYEKL in the germline V gene. The CDR3 spans 15 residues. The CDR3 spells CASSQVRSGSYEQYF.

The genes are TRBV24-1 and TRBJ2-2. The CDR3 has 12 residues. CDR1 and CDR2 from the germline V gene are KGHDR and SFDVKD. The CDR3 here is CATTEATGELFF.

CDR3 residues: CASRAAGYNEQFF. The chain recombines TRBV27 with TRBJ2-1; TCRdb picks TRBD1, but there is no DNA to check that call. The CDR3 sequence is 13 residues long. Germline V gene data show CDR1 as MNHEY and CDR2 as SMNVEV (reference sequence).